This entry features one T cell receptor (beta chain) sequence. The record originates from a study of blood T cell repertoires in COVID-19. Study-wide context: In each case, the material was cDNA or gDNA derived from T cells, B-cell-depleted T cells, or PBMCs.

Measured with immunoSEQ multiplex PCR; TCRdb has only the in-frame clones, and not every one. The sample lists 350,000 to 400,000 clones; just over 90% were seen once. The participants were between 18 and 89 years old and came from about two dozen US areas. A COVID-19 case had been met by exposed participants during the 2 weeks before study entry. The sequence was collected from a middle-aged woman who had been exposed to COVID-19. Sequences were obtained from PBMCs or T cells enriched from blood (not recorded which).

The CDR3 spells CASSLGGTSGRGSSYEQYF. In nucleotides, the CDR3 is TGTGCCAGCAGCTTAGGCGGGACTAGCGGGAGGGGGAGCTCCTACGAGCAGTACTTC. The chain has TRBV11-3 and TRBJ2-7, with 16 bases lining up with TRBD2. Germline V gene data show CDR1 as SGHNT and CDR2 as YENEEA. This CDR3 is 19 amino acids long. The ends lost 1 base at V and 0 bases at J; junction bases unmatched: 6. Filled out from reference TRBV11-3 and TRBJ2-7, the complete variable domain reads EAGVVQSPRYKIIEKKQPVAFWCNPISGHNTLYWYLQNLGQGPELLIRYENEEAVDDSQLPKDRFSAERLKGVDSTLKIQPAELGDSAVYLCASSLGGTSGRGSSYEQYFGPGTRLTVT.